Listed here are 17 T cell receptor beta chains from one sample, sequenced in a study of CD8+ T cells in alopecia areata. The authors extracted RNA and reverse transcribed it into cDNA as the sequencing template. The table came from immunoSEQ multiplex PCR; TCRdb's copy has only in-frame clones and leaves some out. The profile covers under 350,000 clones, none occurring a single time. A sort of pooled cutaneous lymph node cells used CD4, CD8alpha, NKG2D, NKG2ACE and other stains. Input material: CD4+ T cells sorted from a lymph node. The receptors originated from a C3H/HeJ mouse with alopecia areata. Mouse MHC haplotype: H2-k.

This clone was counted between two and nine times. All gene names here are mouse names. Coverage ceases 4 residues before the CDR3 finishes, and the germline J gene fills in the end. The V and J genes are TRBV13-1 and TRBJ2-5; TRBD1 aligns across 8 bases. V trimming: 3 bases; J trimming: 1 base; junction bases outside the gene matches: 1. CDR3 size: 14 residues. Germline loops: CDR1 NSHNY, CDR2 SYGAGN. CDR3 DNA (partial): TGTGCCAGCAGTGGGGGACAGGACCAAGAC. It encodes CASSGGQDQD. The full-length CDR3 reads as CASSGGQDQDTQYF.

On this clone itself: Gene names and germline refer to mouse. Partial CDR3 DNA: TGTGCCAGCGGTGATTACAGGGGGCCGAACTCC. It is translated as CASGDYRGPNS. The complete CDR3 reads CASGDYRGPNSDYTF. V is TRBV13-2 and J is TRBJ1-2, with 9 bases matching TRBD1. The read terminates 4 residues before the CDR3 end, so the remaining end is supplied by the germline J gene. V gave up 1 base and J gave up 2 bases; unmatched junction bases: 3. Germline V gives CDR1 NNHNN, CDR2 SYGAGS (reference sequence). The CDR3 length is 15 residues.

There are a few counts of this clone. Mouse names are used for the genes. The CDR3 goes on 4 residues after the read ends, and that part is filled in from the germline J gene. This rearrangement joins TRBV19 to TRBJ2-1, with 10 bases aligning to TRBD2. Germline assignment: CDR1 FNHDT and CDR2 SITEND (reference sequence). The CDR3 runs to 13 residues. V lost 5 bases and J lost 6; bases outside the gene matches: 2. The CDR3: CASRDWGFAEQFF. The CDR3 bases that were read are TGTGCCAGCAGGGACTGGGGGTTTGCT.

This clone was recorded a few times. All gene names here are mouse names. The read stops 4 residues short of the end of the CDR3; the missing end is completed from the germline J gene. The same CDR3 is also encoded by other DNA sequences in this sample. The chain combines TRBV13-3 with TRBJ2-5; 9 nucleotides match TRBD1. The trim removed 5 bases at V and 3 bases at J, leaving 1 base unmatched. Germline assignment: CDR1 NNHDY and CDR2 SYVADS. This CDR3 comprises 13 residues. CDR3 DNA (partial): TGTGCCAGCAGAGACAGGGGGCAAGAC. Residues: CASRDRGQD. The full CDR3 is CASRDRGQDTQYF.

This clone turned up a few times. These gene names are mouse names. The CDR3 reads CASSQAVWGANTGQLYF. The CDR3 bases that were read are TGTGCCAGCAGCCAAGCGGTCTGGGGGGCAAACACCGGG. The chain combines TRBV5 with TRBJ2-2; 8 bases align to TRBD2. The read stops 4 residues short of the end of the CDR3; the missing end is completed from the germline J gene. The CDR3 consists of 17 residues. V dropped 1 base and J dropped 0; count of bases not matched to a gene: 4. Germline CDR1 is LGHNA and CDR2 is YNLKQL (reference sequence).

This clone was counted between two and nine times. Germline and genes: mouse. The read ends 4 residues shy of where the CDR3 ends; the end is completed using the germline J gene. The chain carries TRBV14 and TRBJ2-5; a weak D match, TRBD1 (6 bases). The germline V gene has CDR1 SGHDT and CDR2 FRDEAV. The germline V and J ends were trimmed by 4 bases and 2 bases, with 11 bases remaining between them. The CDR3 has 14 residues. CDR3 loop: CASSQGHLQDTQYF. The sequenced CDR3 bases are TGTGCCAGCAGTCAGGGACATCTCCAAGAC. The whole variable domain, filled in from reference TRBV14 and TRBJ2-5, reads EAGVTQSPRYAVLQEGQAVSFWCDPISGHDTLYWYQQPRDQGPQLLVYFRDEAVIDNSQLPSDRFSAVRPKGTNSTLKIQSAKQGDTATYLCASSQGHLQDTQYFGPGTRLLVL.

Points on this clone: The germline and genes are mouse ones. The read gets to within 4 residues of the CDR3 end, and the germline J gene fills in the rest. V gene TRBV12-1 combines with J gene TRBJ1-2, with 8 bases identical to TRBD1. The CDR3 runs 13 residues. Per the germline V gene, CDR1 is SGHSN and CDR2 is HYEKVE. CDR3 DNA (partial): TGTGCCAGCTCGCAGGGGGCGCGTTCC. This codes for CASSQGARS. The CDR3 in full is CASSQGARSDYTF. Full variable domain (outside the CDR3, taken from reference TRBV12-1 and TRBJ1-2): DSGVVQSPRHIIKEKGGRSVLTCIPISGHSNVVWYQQTLGKELKFLIQHYEKVERDKGFLPSRFSVQQFDDYHSEMNMSALELEDSAMYFCASSQGARSDYTFGSGTRLLVI.

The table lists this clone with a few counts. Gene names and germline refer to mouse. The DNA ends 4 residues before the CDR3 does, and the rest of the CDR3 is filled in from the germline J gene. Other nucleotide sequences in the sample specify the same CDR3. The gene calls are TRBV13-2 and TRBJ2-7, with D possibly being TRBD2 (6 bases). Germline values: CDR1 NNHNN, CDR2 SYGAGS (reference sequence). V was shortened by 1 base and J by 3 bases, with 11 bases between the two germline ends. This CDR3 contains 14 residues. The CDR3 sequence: CASGDRWGGYEQYF. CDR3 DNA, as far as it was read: TGTGCCAGCGGTGATCGCTGGGGCGGCTAT.

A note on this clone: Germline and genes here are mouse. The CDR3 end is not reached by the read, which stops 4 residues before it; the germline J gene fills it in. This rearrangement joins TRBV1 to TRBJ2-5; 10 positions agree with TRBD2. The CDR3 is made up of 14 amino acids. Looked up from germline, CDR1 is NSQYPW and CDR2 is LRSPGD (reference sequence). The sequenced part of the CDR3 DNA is TGCACCTGCAGTGCCGGGACTGGGGACGAC. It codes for CTCSAGTGDD. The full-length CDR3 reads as CTCSAGTGDDTQYF.

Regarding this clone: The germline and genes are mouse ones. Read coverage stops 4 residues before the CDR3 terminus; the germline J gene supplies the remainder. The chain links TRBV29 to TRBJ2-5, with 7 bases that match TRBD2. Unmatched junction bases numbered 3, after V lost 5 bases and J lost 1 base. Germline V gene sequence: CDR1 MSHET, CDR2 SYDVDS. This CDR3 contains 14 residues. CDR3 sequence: CASSGGEDQDTQYF. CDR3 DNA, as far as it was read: TGTGCTAGCAGTGGGGGGGAGGACCAAGAC. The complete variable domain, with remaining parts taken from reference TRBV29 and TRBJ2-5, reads DMKVTQMPRYLIKRMGENVLLECGQDMSHETMYWYRQDPGLGLQLIYISYDVDSNSEGDIPKGYRVSRKKREHFSLILDSAKTNQTSVYFCASSGGEDQDTQYFGPGTRLLVL.

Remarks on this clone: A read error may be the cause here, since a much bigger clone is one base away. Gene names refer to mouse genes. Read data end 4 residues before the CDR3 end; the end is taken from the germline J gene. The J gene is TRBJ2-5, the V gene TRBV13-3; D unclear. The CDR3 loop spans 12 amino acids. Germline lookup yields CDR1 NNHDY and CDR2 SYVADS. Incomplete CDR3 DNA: TGTGCCAGCAGTGACAGCAAAGAC. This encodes CASSDSKD. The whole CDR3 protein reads CASSDSKDTQYF.

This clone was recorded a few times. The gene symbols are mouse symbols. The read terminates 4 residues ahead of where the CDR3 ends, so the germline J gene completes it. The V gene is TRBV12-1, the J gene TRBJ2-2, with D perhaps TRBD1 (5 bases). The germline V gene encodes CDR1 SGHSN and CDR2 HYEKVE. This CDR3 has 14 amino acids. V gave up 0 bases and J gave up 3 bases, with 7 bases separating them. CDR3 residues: CASSLPGYTGQLYF. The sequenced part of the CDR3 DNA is TGTGCCAGCTCTCTCCCAGGGTACACCGGG. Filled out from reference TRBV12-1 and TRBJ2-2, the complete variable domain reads DSGVVQSPRHIIKEKGGRSVLTCIPISGHSNVVWYQQTLGKELKFLIQHYEKVERDKGFLPSRFSVQQFDDYHSEMNMSALELEDSAMYFCASSLPGYTGQLYFGEGSKLTVL.

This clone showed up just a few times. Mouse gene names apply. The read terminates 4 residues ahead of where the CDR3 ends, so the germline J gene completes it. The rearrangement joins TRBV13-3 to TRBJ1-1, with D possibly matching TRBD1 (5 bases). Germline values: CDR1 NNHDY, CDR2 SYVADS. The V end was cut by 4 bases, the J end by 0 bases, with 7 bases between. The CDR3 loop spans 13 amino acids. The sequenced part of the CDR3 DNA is TGTGCCAGCAGTTCGACAGCAAACACA. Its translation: CASSSTANT. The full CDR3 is CASSSTANTEVFF.

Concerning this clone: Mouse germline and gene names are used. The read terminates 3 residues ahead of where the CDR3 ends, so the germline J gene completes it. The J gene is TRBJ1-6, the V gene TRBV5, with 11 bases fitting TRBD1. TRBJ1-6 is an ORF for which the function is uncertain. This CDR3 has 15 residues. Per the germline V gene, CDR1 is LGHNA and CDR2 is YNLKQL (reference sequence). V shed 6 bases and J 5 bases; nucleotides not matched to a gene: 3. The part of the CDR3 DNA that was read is TGTGCCAGCAGGCGGGACAGGGGGGATAATTCGCCC. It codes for CASRRDRGDNSP. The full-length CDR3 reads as CASRRDRGDNSPLYF.

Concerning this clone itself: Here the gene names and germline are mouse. The sequenced part of the CDR3 DNA is TGTGCCACCACAGGGAGGGGAGGTGCAGAA. Translation gives CATTGRGGAE. The CDR3 reads in full as CATTGRGGAETLYF. The chain has TRBV4 and TRBJ2-3, with D possibly TRBD1 on 6 matching bases. The read ends 4 residues shy of where the CDR3 ends; the end is completed using the germline J gene. This CDR3 has 14 residues. Germline CDR1 is LGHDT and CDR2 is YNNKQL (reference sequence). Trimming removed 10 bases at V and 1 base at J, with 15 bases between.

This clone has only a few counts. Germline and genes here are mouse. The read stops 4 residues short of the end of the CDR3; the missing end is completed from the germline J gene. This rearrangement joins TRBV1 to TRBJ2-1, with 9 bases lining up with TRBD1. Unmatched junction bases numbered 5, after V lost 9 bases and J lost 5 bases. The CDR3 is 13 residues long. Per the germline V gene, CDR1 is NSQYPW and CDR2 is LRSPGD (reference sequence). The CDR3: CTCRDRADAEQFF. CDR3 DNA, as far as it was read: TGCACCTGTCGGGACAGGGCGGATGCT.

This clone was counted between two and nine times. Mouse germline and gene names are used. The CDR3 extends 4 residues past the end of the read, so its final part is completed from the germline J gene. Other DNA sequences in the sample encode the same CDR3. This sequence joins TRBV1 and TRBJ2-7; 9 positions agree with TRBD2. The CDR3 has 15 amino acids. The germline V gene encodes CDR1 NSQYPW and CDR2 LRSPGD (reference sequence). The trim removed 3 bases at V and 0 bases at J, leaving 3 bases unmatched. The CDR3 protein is CTCSALGGSSYEQYF. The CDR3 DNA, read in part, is TGCACCTGCAGTGCCCTGGGGGGGAGCTCCTAT.